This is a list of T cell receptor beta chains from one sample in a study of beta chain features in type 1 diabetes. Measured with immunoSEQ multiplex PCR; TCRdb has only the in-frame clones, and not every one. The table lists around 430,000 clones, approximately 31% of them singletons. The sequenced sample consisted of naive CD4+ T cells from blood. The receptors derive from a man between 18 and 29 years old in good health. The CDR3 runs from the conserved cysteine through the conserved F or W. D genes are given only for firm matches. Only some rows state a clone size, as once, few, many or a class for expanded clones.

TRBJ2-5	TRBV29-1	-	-	TGCAGCGTCGTCGGGCAGTCAGAGACCCAGTACTTC	CSVVGQSETQYF
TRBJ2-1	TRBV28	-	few	TGTGCCAGCAAGGGAGCGTATGAGCAGTTCTTC	CASKGAYEQFF
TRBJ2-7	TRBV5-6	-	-	TGTGCCAGCAGCTTGAGCAGGACTACTTACGAGCAGTACTTC	CASSLSRTTYEQYF
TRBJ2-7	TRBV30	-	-	TGTGCCTGGAGGGCCCTTGGGACCTACGAGCAGTACTTC	CAWRALGTYEQYF
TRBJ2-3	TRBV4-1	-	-	TGCGCCAGCAGCCTGAGGCCTACAGATACGCAGTATTTT	CASSLRPTDTQYF
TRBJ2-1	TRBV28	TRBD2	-	TGTGCCAGCAGTACCAGGACTAGCGGGAGATCCAATGAGCAGTTCTTC	CASSTRTSGRSNEQFF
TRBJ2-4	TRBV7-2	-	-	TGTGCCAGCAGCCTAGAGGTTGTCCGGAACATTCAGTACTTC	CASSLEVVRNIQYF
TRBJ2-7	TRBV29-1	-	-	TGCAGCGCCGCTGGGGCCCTCCTCGAGCAGTACTTC	CSAAGALLEQYF
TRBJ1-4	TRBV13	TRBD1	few	TGTGCCAGCAGCTTACGGAACAGGGGCGCTGAAAAACTGTTTTTT	CASSLRNRGAEKLFF
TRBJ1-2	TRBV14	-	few	TGTGCCAGCAGCCACTTGACAGAGTATGGCTACACCTTC	CASSHLTEYGYTF
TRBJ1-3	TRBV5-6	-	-	TGTGCCAGCAGCCGAGGCACGGGTCCTGGAAACACCATATATTTT	CASSRGTGPGNTIYF
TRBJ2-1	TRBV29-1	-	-	TGCAGCGTCGTGGGCCGTTTTGGCAATGAGCAGTTCTTC	CSVVGRFGNEQFF
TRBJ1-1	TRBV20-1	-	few	TGCAGTGCTAGAGTGAACACTGAAGCTTTCTTT	CSARVNTEAFF
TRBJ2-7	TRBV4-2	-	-	TGTGCCAGCAGCAACACCGGGGGCGGCTCCTACGAGCAGTACTTC	CASSNTGGGSYEQYF
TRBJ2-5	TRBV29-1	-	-	TGCAGCGTTGTTGGGATTCAAGAGACCCAGTACTTC	CSVVGIQETQYF
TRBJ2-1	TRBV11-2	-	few	TGTGCCAGCAGCTTAGTATTTCTACAAGAGCAGTTCTTC	CASSLVFLQEQFF
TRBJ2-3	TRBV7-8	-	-	TGTGCCAGCAGCCGACCCAGCGAGGGAGAAACGCAGTATTTT	CASSRPSEGETQYF
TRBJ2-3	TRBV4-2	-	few	TGTGCCAGCAGCCTGGAAGAGACGAGTACAGATACGCAGTATTTT	CASSLEETSTDTQYF
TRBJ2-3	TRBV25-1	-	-	TGTGCCCCCTGGGCCAGGGGAAGCACAGATACGCAGTATTTT	CAPWARGSTDTQYF
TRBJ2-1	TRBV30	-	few	TGTGCCTGGATGTACGGGGGCGGTGAGCAGTTCTTC	CAWMYGGGEQFF
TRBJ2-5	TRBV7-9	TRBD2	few	TGTGCCAGCAGCTCGACTAGCGGCTACCAAGAGACCCAGTACTTC	CASSSTSGYQETQYF
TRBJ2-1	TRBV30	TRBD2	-	TGTGCCTGGAGCAGCGGGACTAGCGGTCGTAGCTCCTACAATGAGCAGTTCTTC	CAWSSGTSGRSSYNEQFF
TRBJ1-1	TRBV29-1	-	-	TGCAGCGTTGAAGTAGGCAGGGAGGGTCCTGAAGCTTTCTTT	CSVEVGREGPEAFF
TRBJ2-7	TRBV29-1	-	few	TGCAGCGACGGCCCGGAGACGAGCTCCTACGAGCAGTACTTC	CSDGPETSSYEQYF
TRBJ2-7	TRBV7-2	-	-	TGTGCCAGCAGCCAAGCAGGGGTCCTCTACGAGCAGTACTTC	CASSQAGVLYEQYF
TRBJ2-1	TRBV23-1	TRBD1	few	TGCGCCAGCATACGGGGACGGGACAGAGATAACAATGAGCAGTTCTTC	CASIRGRDRDNNEQFF
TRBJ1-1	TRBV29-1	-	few	TGCAGCGTTCGGTCCTTCGGGACTGAAGCTTTCTTT	CSVRSFGTEAFF
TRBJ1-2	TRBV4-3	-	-	TGCGCCAGCAGCCAAGAGGTCAGGGGACGCTATGGCTACACCTTC	CASSQEVRGRYGYTF
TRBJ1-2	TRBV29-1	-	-	TGCAGCGTTGAAGATTTTAGGGGCTATGGCTACACCTTC	CSVEDFRGYGYTF
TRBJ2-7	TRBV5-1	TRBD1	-	TGCGCCAGCAGCTTGACGGACAGGGCCCTATCCTACGAGCAGTACTTC	CASSLTDRALSYEQYF
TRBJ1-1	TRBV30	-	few	TGTGCCTGGAGTGTACGTTTCAGTAACACTGAAGCTTTCTTT	CAWSVRFSNTEAFF
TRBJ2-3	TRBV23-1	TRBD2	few	TGCGCCAGCAGTCAATTGTGGGTTAGCGGGAGCTTAGATACGCAGTATTTT	CASSQLWVSGSLDTQYF
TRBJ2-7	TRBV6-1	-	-	TGTGCCAGCAGTGATCTCCGACGCGACTTGAGCTCCTACGAGCAGTACTTC	CASSDLRRDLSSYEQYF
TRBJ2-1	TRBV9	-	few	TGTGCCAGCAGCTACAACCTGGGGGAGCAGTTCTTC	CASSYNLGEQFF
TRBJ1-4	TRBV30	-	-	TGTGCCTGGAGTGTACGGGGGCAGGGGCCCGAAAAACTGTTTTTT	CAWSVRGQGPEKLFF
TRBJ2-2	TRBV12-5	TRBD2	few	TGTGCTAGTGGTGGGTTAGCGGGGGCGAACACCGGGGAGCTGTTTTTT	CASGGLAGANTGELFF
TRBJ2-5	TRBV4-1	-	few	TGCGCCAGCAGCCAAGGGTGGGGCCAGCAAGAGACCCAGTACTTC	CASSQGWGQQETQYF
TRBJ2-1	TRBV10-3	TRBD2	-	TGTGCCATCAGTGAGAGGCTAGCGGGTGAGAATGAGCAGTTCTTC	CAISERLAGENEQFF
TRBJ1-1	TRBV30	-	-	TGTGCCTGGAGTGTACGGTGGGACACCGGAGCTTTCTTT	CAWSVRWDTGAFF
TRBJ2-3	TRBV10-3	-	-	TGTGCCATCAGTGTACGGTCGGGCACAGATACGCAGTATTTT	CAISVRSGTDTQYF
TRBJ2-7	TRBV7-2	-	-	TGTGCCAGCAGCCCGTCCTACGAGCAGTACTTC	CASSPSYEQYF
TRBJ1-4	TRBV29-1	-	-	TGCAGCGTCCAACCCCTTAGGGGTGGCGAAAAACTGTTTTTT	CSVQPLRGGEKLFF
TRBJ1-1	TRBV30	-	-	TGTGCCTGGAGTCTAGACAGGAACACTGAAGCTTTCTTT	CAWSLDRNTEAFF
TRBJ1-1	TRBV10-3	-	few	TGTGCCATCAGATTCCAGGACACTGAAGCTTTCTTT	CAIRFQDTEAFF
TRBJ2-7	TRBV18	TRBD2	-	TGTGCCAGCTCACCATCCGGGACTAGCCTCTCCTACGAGCAGTACTTC	CASSPSGTSLSYEQYF
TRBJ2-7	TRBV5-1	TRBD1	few	TGCGCCAGCAGCCCGGACAGGAGGTACGAGCAGTACTTC	CASSPDRRYEQYF
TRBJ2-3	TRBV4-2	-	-	TGTGCCAGCAGCCAAGGTATAGATACGCAGTATTTT	CASSQGIDTQYF
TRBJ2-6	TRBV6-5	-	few	TGTGCCAGCAGTTACGATCACTCTGGGGCCAACGTCCTGACTTTC	CASSYDHSGANVLTF
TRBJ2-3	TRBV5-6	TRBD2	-	TGTGCCAGCAGCTTCCTAGCGGGAGATTGGACAGATACGCAGTATTTT	CASSFLAGDWTDTQYF
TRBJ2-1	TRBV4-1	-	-	TGCGCCAGCAGCGGGGCAGACTCCTACAATGAGCAGTTCTTC	CASSGADSYNEQFF